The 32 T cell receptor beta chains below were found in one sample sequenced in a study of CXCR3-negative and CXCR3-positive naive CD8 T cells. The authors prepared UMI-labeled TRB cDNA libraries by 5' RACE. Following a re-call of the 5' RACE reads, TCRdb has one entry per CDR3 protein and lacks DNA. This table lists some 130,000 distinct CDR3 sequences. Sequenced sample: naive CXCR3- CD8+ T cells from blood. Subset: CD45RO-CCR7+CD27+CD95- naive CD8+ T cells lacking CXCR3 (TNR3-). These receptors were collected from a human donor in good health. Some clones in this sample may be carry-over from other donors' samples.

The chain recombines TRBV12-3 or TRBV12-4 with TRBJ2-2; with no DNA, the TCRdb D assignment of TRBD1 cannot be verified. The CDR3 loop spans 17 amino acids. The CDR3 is CASSFWTSKANTGELFF.

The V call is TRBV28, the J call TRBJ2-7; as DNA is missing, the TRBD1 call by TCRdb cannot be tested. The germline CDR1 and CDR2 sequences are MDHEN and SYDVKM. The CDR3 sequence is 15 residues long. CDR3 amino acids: CASRPNRDRGDEQYF.

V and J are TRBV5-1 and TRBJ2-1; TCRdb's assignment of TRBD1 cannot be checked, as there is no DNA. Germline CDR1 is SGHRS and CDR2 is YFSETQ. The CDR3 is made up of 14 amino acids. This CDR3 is CASSLAGSGNEQFF.

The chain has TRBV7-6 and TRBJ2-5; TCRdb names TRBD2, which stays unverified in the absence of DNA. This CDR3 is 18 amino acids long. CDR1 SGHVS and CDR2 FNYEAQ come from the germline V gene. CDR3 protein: CASSTSPPDQTGIETQYF.

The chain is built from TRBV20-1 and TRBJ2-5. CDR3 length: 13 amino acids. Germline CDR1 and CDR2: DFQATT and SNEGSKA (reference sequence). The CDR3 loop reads CSARSQYQETQYF.

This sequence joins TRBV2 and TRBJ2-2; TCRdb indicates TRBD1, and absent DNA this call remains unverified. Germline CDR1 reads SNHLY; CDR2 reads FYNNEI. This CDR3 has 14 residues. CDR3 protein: CASRKGPPPGELFF.

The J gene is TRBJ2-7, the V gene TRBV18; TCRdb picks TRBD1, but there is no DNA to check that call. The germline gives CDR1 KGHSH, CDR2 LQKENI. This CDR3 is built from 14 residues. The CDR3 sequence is CASSPRDTLYEQYF.

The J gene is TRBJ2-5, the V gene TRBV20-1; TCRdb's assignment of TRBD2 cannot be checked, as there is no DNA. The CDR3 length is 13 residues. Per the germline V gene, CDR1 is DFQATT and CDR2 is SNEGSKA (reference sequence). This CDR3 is CSARVTANVAQYF.

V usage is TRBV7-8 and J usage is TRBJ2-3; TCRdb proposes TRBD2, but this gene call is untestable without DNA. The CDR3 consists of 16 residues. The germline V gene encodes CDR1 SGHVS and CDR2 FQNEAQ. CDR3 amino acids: CASSPPSMGVPDTQYF.

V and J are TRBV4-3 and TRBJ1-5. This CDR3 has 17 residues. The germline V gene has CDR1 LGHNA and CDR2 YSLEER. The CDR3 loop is CASSQDWPLLGNQPQHF.

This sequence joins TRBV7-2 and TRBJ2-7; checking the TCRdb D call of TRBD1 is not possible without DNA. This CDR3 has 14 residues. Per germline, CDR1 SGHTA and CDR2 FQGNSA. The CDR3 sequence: CASTRGDNPYEQYF.

The CDR3 here is CARIPPVSLTYEETQYF. The chain combines TRBV2 with TRBJ2-5; checking the TCRdb D call of TRBD1 is not possible without DNA. Per germline, CDR1 SNHLY and CDR2 FYNNEI. CDR3 length equals 17 residues.

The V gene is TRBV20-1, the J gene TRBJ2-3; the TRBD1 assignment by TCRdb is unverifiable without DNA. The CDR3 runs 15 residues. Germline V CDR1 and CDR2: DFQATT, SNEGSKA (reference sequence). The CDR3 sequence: CSAKGTGSFPDTQYF.

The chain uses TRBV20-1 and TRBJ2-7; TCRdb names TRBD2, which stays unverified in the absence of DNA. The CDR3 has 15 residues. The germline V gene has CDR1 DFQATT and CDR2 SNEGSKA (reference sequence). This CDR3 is CSARVLASGTYEQYF.

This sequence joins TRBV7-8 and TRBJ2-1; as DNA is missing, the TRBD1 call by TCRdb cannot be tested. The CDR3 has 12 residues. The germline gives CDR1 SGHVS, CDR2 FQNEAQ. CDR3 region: CASSGPGQEQFF.

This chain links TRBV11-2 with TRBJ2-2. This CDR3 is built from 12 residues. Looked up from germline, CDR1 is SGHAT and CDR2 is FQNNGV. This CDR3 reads CASSYNPGELFF.

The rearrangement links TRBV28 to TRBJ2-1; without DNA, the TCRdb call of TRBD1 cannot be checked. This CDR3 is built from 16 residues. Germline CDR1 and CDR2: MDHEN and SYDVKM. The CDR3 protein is CASSLPGRGAYNEQFF.

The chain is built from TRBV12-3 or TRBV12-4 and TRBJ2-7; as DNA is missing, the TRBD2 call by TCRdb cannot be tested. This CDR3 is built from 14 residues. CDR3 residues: CASGARAIPYEQYF.

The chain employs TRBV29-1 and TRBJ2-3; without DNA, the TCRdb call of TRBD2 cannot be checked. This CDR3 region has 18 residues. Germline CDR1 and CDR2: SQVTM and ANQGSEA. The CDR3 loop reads CSVDGSSGSDVSTDTQYF.

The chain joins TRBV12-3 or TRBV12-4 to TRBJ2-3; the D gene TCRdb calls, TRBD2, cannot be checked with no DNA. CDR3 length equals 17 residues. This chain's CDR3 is CASSFIGLAGNTDTQYF.

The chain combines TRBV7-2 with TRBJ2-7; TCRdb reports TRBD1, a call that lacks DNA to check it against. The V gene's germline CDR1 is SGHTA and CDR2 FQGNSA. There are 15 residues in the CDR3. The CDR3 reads CASSLGQGTGYEQYF.

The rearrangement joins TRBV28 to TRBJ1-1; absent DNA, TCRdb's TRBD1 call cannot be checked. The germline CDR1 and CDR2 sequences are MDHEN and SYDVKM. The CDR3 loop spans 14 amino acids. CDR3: CASSRILDRLEAFF.

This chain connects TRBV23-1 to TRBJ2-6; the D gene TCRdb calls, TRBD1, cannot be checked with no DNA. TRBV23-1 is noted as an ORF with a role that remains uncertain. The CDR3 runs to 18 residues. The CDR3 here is CATDEFRMGGSGANVLTF.

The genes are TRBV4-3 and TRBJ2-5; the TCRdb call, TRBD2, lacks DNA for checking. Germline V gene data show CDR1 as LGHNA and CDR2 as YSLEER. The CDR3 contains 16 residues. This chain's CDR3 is CASSQDRAGVQETQYF.

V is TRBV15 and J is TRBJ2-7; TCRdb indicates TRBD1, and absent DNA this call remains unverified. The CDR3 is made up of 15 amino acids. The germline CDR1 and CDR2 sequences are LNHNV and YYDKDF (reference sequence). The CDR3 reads CATSSETGQSYEQYF.

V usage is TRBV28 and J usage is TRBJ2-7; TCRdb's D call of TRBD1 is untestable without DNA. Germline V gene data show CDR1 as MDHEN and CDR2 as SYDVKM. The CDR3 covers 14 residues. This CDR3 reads CASSRDRGSYEQYF.

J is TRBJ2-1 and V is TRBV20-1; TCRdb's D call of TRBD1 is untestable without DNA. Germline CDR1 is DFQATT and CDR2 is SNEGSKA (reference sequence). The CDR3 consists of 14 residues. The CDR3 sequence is CSARGDSSYNEQFF.

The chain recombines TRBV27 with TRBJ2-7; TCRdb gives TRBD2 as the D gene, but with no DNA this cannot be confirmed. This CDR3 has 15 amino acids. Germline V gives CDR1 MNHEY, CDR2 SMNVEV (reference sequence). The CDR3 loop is CASSHSGIETYEQYF.

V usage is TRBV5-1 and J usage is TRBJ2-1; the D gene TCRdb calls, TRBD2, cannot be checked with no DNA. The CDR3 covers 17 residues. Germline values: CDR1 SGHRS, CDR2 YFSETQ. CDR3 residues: CASSLYRLAGGYNEQFF.

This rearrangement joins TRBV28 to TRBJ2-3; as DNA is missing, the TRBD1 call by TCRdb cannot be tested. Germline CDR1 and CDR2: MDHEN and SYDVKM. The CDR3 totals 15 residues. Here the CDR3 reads CASSPGTGWSDTQYF.

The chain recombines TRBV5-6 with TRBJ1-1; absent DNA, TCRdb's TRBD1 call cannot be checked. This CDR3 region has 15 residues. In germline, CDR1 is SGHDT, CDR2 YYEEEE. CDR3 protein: CASSLGGTVHTEAFF. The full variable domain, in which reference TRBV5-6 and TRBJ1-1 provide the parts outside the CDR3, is DAGVTQSPTHLIKTRGQQVTLRCSPKSGHDTVSWYQQALGQGPQFIFQYYEEEERQRGNFPDRFSGHQFPNYSSELNVNALLLGDSALYLCASSLGGTVHTEAFFGQGTRLTVV.

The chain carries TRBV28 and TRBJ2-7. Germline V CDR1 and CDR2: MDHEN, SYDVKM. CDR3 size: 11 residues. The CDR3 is CAASSRLEQYF.